The clone carrying this T cell receptor beta chain was seen more than once but under ten times. This entry is derived from a study of T-cell reconstitution after alpha-beta-depleted transplantation in children. It was with unique molecular identifiers that the TCRbeta library was prepared. Each CDR3 protein gets one entry after TCRdb re-called the PCR reads with MiXCR. The sample shows about 400,000 distinct CDR3 sequences, about a fifth of them seen only once. V was clipped by 0 bases and J by 6 bases, with 6 bases between them. Germline CDR1 and CDR2: LNHNV and YYDKDF (reference sequence). The CDR3 covers 13 residues.

The source material was PBMCs from the stem cell graft donor, sampled from the stem cell graft. The chain joins TRBV15 to TRBJ1-3; the D is unclear. The source of this sequence is a human donor who donated a stem cell graft to a child with acute myeloid leukemia. CDR3 amino acids: CATSRDPENTIYF. Written as DNA, the CDR3 is TGTGCCACCAGCAGAGATCCTGAAAACACCATATATTTT.